This T cell receptor (beta chain) was identified in a study of blood T cell repertoires in COVID-19. Study-wide background: Sources were T cells, B-cell-depleted T cells, or PBMCs; the material itself was cDNA or gDNA.

CDR3 size: 16 residues. Germline V gene sequence: CDR1 SGHVS, CDR2 FQNEAQ. Losses at the gene ends were 5 bases for V and 2 bases for J; bases not matched to a gene: 4. Generated by immunoSEQ multiplex PCR, the TCRdb table keeps only in-frame clones and is missing some. The sample lists roughly 290,000 clones; around 91% were seen once. The chain recombines TRBV7-8 with TRBJ2-6; 9 nucleotides agree with TRBD1. The source is a woman aged 55 to 70 with acute or convalescent COVID-19. Material for sequencing was peripheral blood. In DNA form, the CDR3 reads TGTGCCAGCAGCGGACAGGGGTGGACTGGGGCCAACGTCCTGACTTTC. The encoded protein is CASSGQGWTGANVLTF.